This T cell receptor beta chain was found in a study of a mutant IDH1 vaccine in newly diagnosed glioma. Study-wide background: Treated patients showed a male proportion of around 60%, a female proportion of about 38%, and a mean age of approximately 40 years. Most had both radiotherapy and temozolomide beforehand; others had only one.

This CDR3 comprises 15 residues. Per the germline V gene, CDR1 is MNHNS and CDR2 is SASEGT. Trimming cost V 1 base and J 3 bases, with 12 bases left between them. In regard to this clone: Its antigen is undetermined.

The method was immunoSEQ multiplex PCR; TCRdb's version includes in-frame clones alone and lacks a portion of them. The sample carries over 45,000 clones, about 88% recorded once. Time point defined: week 5, during vaccination. It was 300 ug of mutant IDH1 20-mer peptide that made up each vaccine dose, given with topical imiquimod. The study's findings and limits: It seemed that pseudoprogression was not linked to changes in the top peripheral T cell clonotypes.

V gene TRBV6-1 combines with J gene TRBJ1-2; no clear D. The TCR was taken from a woman between 50 and 59 years old with glioma. The sequences come from PBMCs, collected from a glioma patient whose treatment included an IDH1 peptide vaccine. The CDR3 sequence is CASSEGPSPYYGYTF. The CDR3 DNA sequence: TGTGCCAGCAGTGAAGGACCCTCGCCCTACTATGGCTACACCTTC.